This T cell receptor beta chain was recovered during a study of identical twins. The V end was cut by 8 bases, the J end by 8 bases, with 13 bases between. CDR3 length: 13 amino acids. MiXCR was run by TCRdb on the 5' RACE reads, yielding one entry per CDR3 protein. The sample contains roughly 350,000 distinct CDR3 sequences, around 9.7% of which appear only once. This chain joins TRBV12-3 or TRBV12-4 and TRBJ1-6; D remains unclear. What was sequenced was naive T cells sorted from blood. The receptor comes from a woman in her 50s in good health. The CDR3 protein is CASSGREYSPLHF. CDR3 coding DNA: TGTGCCAGCTCCGGGAGGGAGTATTCACCCCTCCACTTT.